Listed here are 27 T cell receptor beta chains from one sample, sequenced in a study of blood T cells in healthy people across ages. The authors ran a second PCR of 7 to 11 cycles using a sample-barcoded 5' primer and a J-beta primer mix. TCRdb called the 5' RACE reads again in MiXCR, with one record for every CDR3 protein. Among 850,000 to 950,000 distinct CDR3 sequences listed, under 35% were seen once. Material: blood. The receptor set was obtained from an elderly woman in good health.

This clonotype was picked up many times. As DNA, the CDR3 is TGTGCCAAAAAGACTAGCGGGGGGTTGGAGCAGTTCTTC. It codes for CAKKTSGGLEQFF. The chain carries TRBV21-1 and TRBJ2-1; the table's D call TRBD2 went unverified against the DNA. TRBV21-1 is a listed pseudogene. This CDR3 is built from 13 residues.

The V gene is TRBV2, the J gene TRBJ1-2; TRBD1 is a possible D gene (5 bases). Germline loops: CDR1 SNHLY, CDR2 FYNNEI. V lost 0 bases, J lost 7 bases, and 18 bases lay in between. CDR3 length: 16 residues. Written as DNA, the CDR3 is TGTGCCAGCAGTGAAGCGGGGAGGCAGGGAAGGGGTGGCTACACCTTC. This translates into CASSEAGRQGRGGYTF.

This clonotype appeared a few times. The rearrangement uses TRBV29-1 and TRBJ2-1; unclear D gene. CDR1 is SQVTM, CDR2 ANQGSEA, per germline. Trimming took off 0 bases at V and 8 bases at J, with 8 bases between the two ends. The length of the CDR3 is 12 residues. CDR3 sequence (DNA): TGCAGCGTTGAAGATCTTGGCGATGAGCAGTTCTTC. It encodes CSVEDLGDEQFF.

This clonotype was observed a handful of times. This chain joins TRBV28 and TRBJ2-1; D gene ambiguous. The V gene's germline CDR1 is MDHEN and CDR2 SYDVKM. This CDR3 comprises 11 residues. V dropped 1 base and J dropped 10 bases, with 5 bases sitting between them. The CDR3 sequence is CASSLSMEQFF. Here the CDR3 DNA reads TGTGCCAGCAGTTTATCAATGGAGCAGTTCTTC.

This clonotype was observed a few times. A read error may be the cause here, since a much bigger clone is one base away. The V and J genes are TRBV5-1 and TRBJ2-4; D is perhaps TRBD1 or TRBD2 (5 bases each). Germline CDR1 is SGHRS and CDR2 is YFSETQ. V lost 7 bases to trimming and J lost 13 bases, with 27 bases between them. The CDR3 is made up of 15 amino acids. CDR3 in amino acids: CASGEGLLGVEEQYF. CDR3 DNA sequence: TGCGCCAGCGGCGAGGGCCTTTTGGGGGTAGAAGAGCAGTACTTC.

Worth noting for this clonotype: A much more abundant neighbour one base away suggests this may be a read error. This chain links TRBV2 with TRBJ2-1; weak D call: TRBD2 (5 bases). The V gene's germline CDR1 is SNHLY and CDR2 FYNNEI. Between the trimmed V and J ends, which lost 6 bases and 12 bases, there was a span of 15 bases. This CDR3 is 12 amino acids long. CDR3 protein: CASRNRGKGQFF. CDR3 bases: TGTGCCAGCAGGAACCGGGGAAAGGGGCAGTTCTTC. Drawing the rest from reference TRBV2 and TRBJ2-1, the complete variable domain is EPEVTQTPSHQVTQMGQEVILRCVPISNHLYFYWYRQILGQKVEFLVSFYNNEISEKSEIFDDQFSVERPDGSNFTLKIRSTKLEDSAMYFCASRNRGKGQFFGPGTRLTVL.

There are a few counts of this clonotype. A read error is possible here, since a much larger clone lies one base away. This chain links TRBV20-1 with TRBJ1-5, with a weak D call TRBD1 (5 bases). Trimming removed 7 bases from V and 2 bases from J, with 15 bases in between. Germline CDR1 DFQATT, CDR2 SNEGSKA (reference sequence). CDR3 size: 14 residues. The CDR3 DNA sequence: TGCAGTGTTGGGGGGTTGGGGGGCAATCAGCCCCAGCATTTT. Residues: CSVGGLGGNQPQHF.

This chain uses TRBV7-9 with TRBJ2-1, with D unresolved. CDR3 length equals 13 residues. V was trimmed by 7 bases and J by 8 bases, leaving 15 bases between them. Germline CDR1 and CDR2: SEHNR and FQNEAQ (reference sequence). The CDR3 is CASIHGDQDEQFF. The CDR3 DNA follows: TGTGCCAGCATTCATGGTGATCAGGATGAGCAGTTCTTC.

This rearrangement joins TRBV7-3 to TRBJ2-7, with 9 positions matching TRBD2. After removal of 5 bases from V and 5 bases from J, the junction contained 10 bases not matched to a gene. The CDR3 totals 15 residues. CDR1 is SGHTA and CDR2 is FQGTGA in the germline V gene. CDR3 protein: CASSPVASGTDEQYF. As DNA, the CDR3 is TGTGCCAGCAGCCCCGTAGCTAGCGGGACCGACGAGCAGTACTTC.

The chain carries TRBV20-1 and TRBJ2-5; the match to TRBD2 covers 11 bases. After removal of 5 bases from V and 5 bases from J, the junction contained 4 bases not matched to a gene. CDR3 size: 13 residues. Germline CDR1 and CDR2: DFQATT and SNEGSKA (reference sequence). CDR3 bases: TGCAGTGCTCGGACTAGCGGGTTGGAGACCCAGTACTTC. This gives the protein CSARTSGLETQYF.

This clonotype came up many times. V and J are TRBV11-3 and TRBJ2-5; 9 bases line up with TRBD1. With 5 bases clipped from V and 4 bases from J, the junction kept 5 bases outside the gene matches. Germline loops: CDR1 SGHNT, CDR2 YENEEA. The CDR3 runs 14 residues. The CDR3 DNA sequence: TGTGCCAGCAGCCAGGGACAGGGAGGAGAGACCCAGTACTTC. It encodes CASSQGQGGETQYF.

This clonotype was observed a handful of times. The chain uses TRBV12-3 or TRBV12-4 and TRBJ2-2; no clear D gene. The V end lost 7 bases, the J end lost 6 bases, and 9 bases lay between the germline ends. The CDR3 length is 12 residues. CDR3 DNA: TGTGCCAGCACCCTAGGAGCCGGGGAGCTGTTTTTT. Translated: CASTLGAGELFF.

In its sample, this clonotype was seen many times. The V call is TRBV20-1, the J call TRBJ2-4; D is tentatively TRBD1 or TRBD2 (6 bases each). Trimming left V 1 base short and J 4 bases short, with 11 bases between. CDR3 length equals 14 residues. The V gene's germline CDR1 is DFQATT and CDR2 SNEGSKA (reference sequence). The CDR3 here is CSARGQEGKNIQYF. The CDR3 nucleotides read TGCAGTGCTAGAGGACAGGAGGGGAAAAACATTCAGTACTTC.

Note on this clonotype: A read error is possible here, since a much larger clone lies one base away. This chain joins TRBV5-1 and TRBJ2-5, with 10 nucleotides matching TRBD2. From germline, CDR1 is SGHRS and CDR2 YFSETQ. The CDR3 is 16 amino acids. CDR3 in amino acids: CVSSLTSGGAQETQYF. The CDR3 nucleotides are TGCGTCAGCAGCTTAACGAGCGGGGGGGCCCAAGAGACCCAGTACTTC.

This clonotype turned up a few times. The rearrangement uses TRBV27 and TRBJ1-5, with D possibly TRBD1 on 5 matching bases. V was shortened by 3 bases and J by 5 bases, with 11 bases between the two germline ends. The CDR3 extends over 14 amino acids. Germline V gene sequence: CDR1 MNHEY, CDR2 SMNVEV (reference sequence). The CDR3, as DNA: TGTGCCAGCAGTTTTAGGGGAAGGGATCAGCCCCAGCATTTT. Encoded protein: CASSFRGRDQPQHF.

This clonotype was observed a few times. V is TRBV16 and J is TRBJ1-1, with D possibly TRBD1 on 5 matching bases. This CDR3 spans 13 amino acids. Germline V gives CDR1 KGHSY, CDR2 FQNENV. The V end was cut by 6 bases, the J end by 0 bases, with 8 bases between. DNA of the CDR3: TGTGCCAGCAGAATGACAGTGAACACTGAAGCTTTCTTT. This gives the protein CASRMTVNTEAFF.

The chain is built from TRBV10-2 and TRBJ1-5, with D maybe TRBD1 (5 bases). Trimming left V 8 bases short and J 2 bases short, with 13 bases between. The germline V gene encodes CDR1 WSHSY and CDR2 SAAADI. The CDR3 runs 14 residues. CDR3 in DNA: TGCGCCAGCGAGGCCGGGACCGGCAATCAGCCCCAGCATTTT. Translation gives CASEAGTGNQPQHF.

The sample holds a few counts of this clonotype. V and J are TRBV7-2 and TRBJ2-1; TRBD1 matches at 10 bases. The CDR3 sequence is 15 residues long. Trimming cost V 2 bases and J 7 bases; bases outside gene matches: 5. The germline V gene encodes CDR1 SGHTA and CDR2 FQGNSA. CDR3 nucleotides: TGTGCCAGCAGCTTAAGACAGGGGGCGTGGAATGAGCAGTTCTTC. It encodes CASSLRQGAWNEQFF.

This clonotype was found many times. CDR3 in DNA: TGTGCCAGCAGCTTTATGGGGACAGGGGGGCTGAGCTCCTACAATGAGCAGTTCTTC. Residues: CASSFMGTGGLSSYNEQFF. This rearrangement joins TRBV12-3 or TRBV12-4 to TRBJ2-1, with 11 bases fitting TRBD1. The CDR3 consists of 19 residues. V shed 6 bases, J shed 0 bases, and the junction held 13 bases outside the gene matches.

This clonotype came up many times. The gene calls are TRBV20-1 and TRBJ2-1, with D possibly TRBD1 on 6 matching bases. V was shortened by 1 base and J by 6 bases, with 10 bases between the two germline ends. The CDR3 length is 13 residues. CDR1 is DFQATT and CDR2 is SNEGSKA in the germline V gene (reference sequence). As DNA, the CDR3 is TGCAGTGCTAGAGCCGACAGGATCAATGAGCAGTTCTTC. Protein: CSARADRINEQFF.

V usage is TRBV7-9 and J usage is TRBJ1-1; TRBD1 is a possible D gene (6 bases). Between the trimmed V and J ends, which lost 2 bases and 2 bases, there was a span of 12 bases. CDR3 length: 15 residues. The V gene's germline CDR1 is SEHNR and CDR2 FQNEAQ (reference sequence). This chain's CDR3 is CASSLSTGTNTEAFF. The CDR3, as DNA: TGTGCCAGCAGCTTAAGTACGGGGACAAACACTGAAGCTTTCTTT.

The sample holds many counts of this clonotype. The chain carries TRBV6-5 and TRBJ2-7; D is undetermined. The V and J ends lost 3 bases and 4 bases respectively, with 7 bases between them. Germline values: CDR1 MNHEY, CDR2 SVGAGI. The CDR3 runs 12 residues. As DNA, the CDR3 is TGTGCCAGCAGTTATATGGGTTACGAGCAGTACTTC. Translating it yields CASSYMGYEQYF.

In regard to this clonotype: Possible read error: a much larger clone is one base away. The genes are TRBV5-1 and TRBJ2-1; D not certain. This CDR3 contains 17 residues. CDR1 and CDR2 (germline): SGHRS, YFSETQ. In DNA form, the CDR3 reads TGCCCCAGCAGCTTGGTCGCAGGTCTGGGTTTTGAGGATGAGCAGTTCTTC. Translating gives CPSSLVAGLGFEDEQFF.

This clonotype was picked up many times. The rearrangement links TRBV5-6 to TRBJ2-7; D remains ambiguous. Germline V gives CDR1 SGHDT, CDR2 YYEEEE. The V and J ends lost 3 bases and 0 bases respectively, with 10 bases between them. CDR3 length: 14 residues. CDR3 sequence: CASSYGRTSYEQYF. CDR3 bases: TGTGCCAGCAGCTACGGACGAACCTCCTACGAGCAGTACTTC.

This clonotype has just one count. The chain is built from TRBV7-2 and TRBJ2-1; unclear D gene. The CDR3 has 12 residues. Trimming removed 5 bases from V and 10 bases from J, with 12 bases in between. In germline, CDR1 is SGHTA, CDR2 FQGNSA. In nucleotides, the CDR3 is TGTGCCAGCAGCCTGGATCCCGGGGAGCAGTTCTTC. Protein product: CASSLDPGEQFF.

There are many counts of this clonotype. The chain couples TRBV25-1 to TRBJ2-3, with D maybe TRBD2 (5 bases). This CDR3 has 15 amino acids. The V end lost 2 bases, the J end lost 6 bases, and 15 bases lay between the germline ends. Germline CDR1 and CDR2: MGHDK and SYGVNS. In nucleotides, the CDR3 is TGTGCCAGCAGTGAACCTTCCCCGGGATTCGATACGCAGTATTTT. The encoded protein is CASSEPSPGFDTQYF.

This clonotype was detected ten times or more. J is TRBJ2-3 and V is TRBV7-2; TRBD2 aligns across 8 bases. CDR1 and CDR2 from the germline V gene are SGHTA and FQGNSA. V was pared by 5 bases and J by 8 bases, with 9 bases of the junction left unmatched. This CDR3 has 14 residues. The CDR3 sequence: CASSPIAGSGTQYF. As DNA, the CDR3 is TGTGCCAGCAGCCCTATAGCGGGGTCGGGTACGCAGTATTTT.